The 32 T cell receptor beta chains below come from one sample, sequenced in a study of T cell changes during pregnancy in multiple sclerosis. Data came from immunoSEQ multiplex PCR; TCRdb stores just in-frame clones and leaves some out. The table shows 28,000 or so clones, with 88% occurring only once. Sequenced here: CD4+ T cells from peripheral blood mononuclear cells, sampled in the first trimester of pregnancy. The receptors here all came from a female donor in good health, enrolled as a control in a pregnancy study.

This clone was seen only once. This sequence joins TRBV2 and TRBJ2-1; tentatively, D is TRBD1 (6 bases). This CDR3 region has 14 residues. Per the germline V gene, CDR1 is SNHLY and CDR2 is FYNNEI. The V and J ends lost 10 bases and 2 bases respectively, with 15 bases between them. CDR3 DNA sequence: TGTGCCACCCGTACAGGGCCTACCTACAATGAGCAGTTCTTC. Translated, it gives CATRTGPTYNEQFF.

This chain connects TRBV6-4 to TRBJ2-1; TRBD2 agrees at 9 bases. The junction had 4 bases not matched to a gene; V was cut back by 1 base and J by 6 bases. Per the germline V gene, CDR1 is MRHNA and CDR2 is SNTAGT. The CDR3 runs 15 residues. The CDR3 region is CASSDLSGGINEQFF. CDR3 nucleotides: TGTGCCAGCAGTGACTTGAGCGGGGGGATCAATGAGCAGTTCTTC.

The chain employs TRBV5-4 and TRBJ2-5; 7 nucleotides match TRBD1. The J segment lost 1 base and the V segment lost 2 bases, leaving 2 bases of the junction unmatched. This CDR3 is 14 amino acids long. Per the germline V gene, CDR1 is SGHNT and CDR2 is YYREEE (reference sequence). CDR3 in DNA: TGTGCCAGCAGCTTAAGGGGGCGCCAAGAGACCCAGTACTTC. Its translation: CASSLRGRQETQYF.

This chain uses TRBV4-3 with TRBJ1-3; TRBD1 aligns across 9 bases. Germline CDR1 and CDR2: LGHNA and YSLEER. The CDR3 consists of 16 residues. The V segment lost 4 bases and the J segment 2 bases; nucleotides outside the gene matches: 6. CDR3 coding DNA: TGCGCCAGCAGCCCGATGACAGGGGGGCCTGGAAACACCATATATTTT. It encodes CASSPMTGGPGNTIYF.

The rearrangement joins TRBV6-6 to TRBJ1-1, with D maybe TRBD1 (6 bases). Trimming pared 5 bases from V and 5 bases from J, leaving 12 bases between. CDR1 and CDR2 from the germline V gene are MNHNY and SVGAGI (reference sequence). The CDR3 has 13 amino acids. The CDR3 coding sequence is TGTGCCAGCAGTCCCGAGGGGGGGACTGAAGCTTTCTTT. This gives the protein CASSPEGGTEAFF.

The rearrangement uses TRBV5-1 and TRBJ2-1; TRBD1 might be the D (5 bases). Germline assignment: CDR1 SGHRS and CDR2 YFSETQ. This CDR3 has 14 residues. V gave up 2 bases and J gave up 9 bases, with 15 bases separating them. The CDR3 DNA reads TGCGCCAGCAGCTTATCGGCTACAAGGGGTGAGCAGTTCTTC. Amino acids: CASSLSATRGEQFF.

The chain uses TRBV5-5 and TRBJ2-5, with 14 bases lining up with TRBD2. The CDR3 is 15 amino acids. V was pared by 5 bases and J by 5 bases, with 5 bases of the junction left unmatched. From germline, CDR1 is SGHKS and CDR2 YYEKEE (reference sequence). The CDR3 DNA is TGTGCCAGCAGGGGGACTAGCGGGGGACCGGAGACCCAGTACTTC. Protein sequence: CASRGTSGGPETQYF.

The chain links TRBV21-1 to TRBJ1-2. TRBV21-1 is an annotated pseudogene. The CDR3 is 11 amino acids. The CDR3 spells CASSRRRVSTF. The CDR3 DNA follows: TGTGCCAGCAGTAGAAGGCGGGTTAGCACCTTC.

The V gene is TRBV10-3, the J gene TRBJ1-2; D perhaps matches TRBD1 (5 bases). CDR1 is ENHRY and CDR2 is SYGVKD in the germline V gene. Deletions cut 1 base from V and 4 bases from J, with 16 bases between. The CDR3 loop spans 16 amino acids. CDR3 bases: TGTGCCATCAGTGAGTTCGCAGGGCGGAGTCTCTATGGCTACACCTTC. It encodes CAISEFAGRSLYGYTF.

CDR3 region: CAIRAATGWGTDTQYF. CDR3 coding DNA: TGTGCCATCAGGGCTGCGACAGGGTGGGGCACAGATACGCAGTATTTT. The J gene is TRBJ2-3, the V gene TRBV10-3; 7 bases map to TRBD1. Germline V gives CDR1 ENHRY, CDR2 SYGVKD. Losses at the gene ends were 6 bases for V and 1 base for J; bases not matched to a gene: 10. CDR3 length equals 16 residues.

The V and J genes are TRBV19 and TRBJ1-2; TRBD1 matches at 7 bases. The germline V gene encodes CDR1 LNHDA and CDR2 SQIVND (reference sequence). The CDR3 is made up of 14 amino acids. The V gene end was trimmed by 5 bases and the J gene end by 8 bases; junction bases not matched to a gene: 11. This CDR3 is CASSPTGPAYGYTF. The CDR3 DNA reads TGTGCCAGTAGTCCGACAGGGCCAGCTTACGGCTACACCTTC.

This clone was detected once. The chain joins TRBV18 to TRBJ1-1; the match to TRBD1 covers 7 bases. V trimming: 0 bases; J trimming: 11 bases; junction bases outside the gene matches: 6. There are 13 residues in the CDR3. Germline lookup yields CDR1 KGHSH and CDR2 LQKENI. The CDR3 bases are TGTGCCAGCTCACCACCGCTACAGGGGACGGCTTTCTTT. This codes for CASSPPLQGTAFF.

V usage is TRBV10-3 and J usage is TRBJ2-3; no definite D call. CDR1 and CDR2 (germline): ENHRY, SYGVKD. The V gene lost 0 bases and the J gene lost 6 bases, with 4 bases spanning the gap. The CDR3 loop spans 12 amino acids. DNA for the CDR3: TGTGCCATCAGTGAGTCGGCCGATACGCAGTATTTT. Translating it yields CAISESADTQYF.

The chain recombines TRBV7-8 with TRBJ1-2, with TRBD1 identical over 9 bases. The CDR3 runs to 16 residues. The trim removed 5 bases at V and 6 bases at J, leaving 13 bases unmatched. Germline V gives CDR1 SGHVS, CDR2 FQNEAQ. CDR3 bases: TGTGCCAGCAGCGCTCACCGGGACAGGGTATCGCATGGCTACACCTTC. Translation: CASSAHRDRVSHGYTF.

The chain combines TRBV2 with TRBJ2-5, with TRBD1 matching 7 bases. The length of the CDR3 is 13 residues. J was trimmed by 2 bases and V by 6 bases; bases with no gene match: 3. Germline V gene lookup returns CDR1 SNHLY and CDR2 FYNNEI. DNA of the CDR3: TGTGCCAGCAGGGGGACAGTTCAAGAGACCCAGTACTTC. Its translation is CASRGTVQETQYF.

V and J are TRBV6-1 and TRBJ2-5, with unresolved D. The CDR3 consists of 14 residues. Germline-derived CDR1 and CDR2 are MNHNS and SASEGT. V was cut by 0 bases and J by 0 bases, with 5 bases left in between. The CDR3 spells CASSEALYQETQYF. The CDR3 DNA sequence: TGTGCCAGCAGTGAAGCACTGTACCAAGAGACCCAGTACTTC.

The chain joins TRBV9 to TRBJ1-4, with D tentatively TRBD1 (5 bases). The CDR3 has 15 amino acids. V lost 4 bases and J lost 8, with 18 bases in between. Looked up from germline, CDR1 is SGDLS and CDR2 is YYNGEE. The CDR3 coding sequence is TGTGCCAGCAGCCCCACACAGGAAGCGGGGGAAAAACTGTTTTTT. It codes for CASSPTQEAGEKLFF.

As to this clone: The junction shows a germline mismatch at one end, possibly a read error. The V call is TRBV7-7, the J call TRBJ2-5; 8 bases are a match to TRBD2. CDR1 and CDR2 (germline): SSHAT, FNYEAQ (reference sequence). The CDR3 runs 14 residues. The CDR3 spells CASSLAAGEETQYF. CDR3 nucleotide sequence: TGTGCTAGCAGCTTAGCAGCGGGGGAAGAGACCCAGTACTTC.

The chain uses TRBV7-9 and TRBJ2-3; possible D gene TRBD1, 6 bases. This CDR3 comprises 15 residues. The germline V gene has CDR1 SEHNR and CDR2 FQNEAQ (reference sequence). V was shortened by 5 bases and J by 2 bases, with 14 bases between the two germline ends. CDR3 in DNA: TGTGCCAGCAGCCCCCGAGGGGGACCCACAGATACGCAGTATTTT. Protein product: CASSPRGGPTDTQYF.

The J gene is TRBJ2-1, the V gene TRBV5-1; 12 bases match TRBD2. Germline V lookup: CDR1 SGHRS, CDR2 YFSETQ. There are 17 residues in the CDR3. With 6 bases clipped from V and 0 bases from J, the junction kept 7 bases outside the gene matches. The CDR3 region is CASTDLAGGSSYNEQFF. Written as DNA, the CDR3 is TGCGCCAGCACTGACCTAGCGGGGGGGAGCTCCTACAATGAGCAGTTCTTC.

This chain connects TRBV7-2 to TRBJ1-4; D call uncertain. The germline V and J ends were trimmed by 5 bases and 0 bases, with 10 bases remaining between them. The germline V gene has CDR1 SGHTA and CDR2 FQGNSA. The CDR3 runs to 15 residues. The CDR3 spells CASSTGIPTNEKLFF. CDR3 coding DNA: TGTGCCAGCAGCACCGGTATACCAACTAATGAAAAACTGTTTTTT.

V gene TRBV14 combines with J gene TRBJ2-7, with D possibly matching TRBD1 (6 bases). Germline CDR1 and CDR2: SGHDN and FVKESK. The CDR3 contains 13 residues. V was cut by 0 bases and J by 3 bases, with 6 bases left in between. Written as DNA, the CDR3 is TGTGCCAGCAGCCAAGACAGGGGCTACGAGCAGTACTTC. Translated: CASSQDRGYEQYF.

The V call is TRBV19, the J call TRBJ1-5; D gene uncertain. Germline-derived CDR1 and CDR2 are LNHDA and SQIVND (reference sequence). CDR3 length equals 13 residues. Trimming cost V 7 bases and J 0 bases, with 7 bases left between them. CDR3: CASTNYSNQPQHF. CDR3 coding DNA: TGTGCCAGTACTAATTATAGCAATCAGCCCCAGCATTTT.

The V call is TRBV7-3, the J call TRBJ1-5, with D uncertain. The V end was cut by 5 bases, the J end by 9 bases, with 14 bases between. There are 13 residues in the CDR3. CDR1 and CDR2 (germline): SGHTA, FQGTGA. The CDR3 spells CASSQGEGRPQHF. The CDR3 DNA sequence: TGTGCCAGCAGCCAAGGAGAAGGTAGGCCCCAGCATTTT.

The rearrangement links TRBV7-8 to TRBJ1-2; tentative D call: TRBD1 (6 bases). The ends were cut back, 3 bases at V and 0 bases at J, with 20 bases in the middle. This CDR3 has 18 amino acids. The V gene's germline CDR1 is SGHVS and CDR2 FQNEAQ. The CDR3 nucleotides are TGTGCCAGCAGCTTTTATCTGGAACAGGGCCTATCTAACTATGGCTACACCTTC. It encodes CASSFYLEQGLSNYGYTF.

The J gene is TRBJ1-1, the V gene TRBV5-6; 11 nucleotides line up with TRBD1. Trimming took 4 bases from V and 0 from J; bases not matched to a gene: 8. The CDR3 spans 17 residues. CDR1 and CDR2 (germline): SGHDT, YYEEEE. This chain's CDR3 is CASSPLGQGALNTEAFF. CDR3 DNA sequence: TGTGCCAGCAGCCCACTCGGACAGGGGGCCTTGAACACTGAAGCTTTCTTT. Complete variable domain (other parts from reference TRBV5-6 and TRBJ1-1): DAGVTQSPTHLIKTRGQQVTLRCSPKSGHDTVSWYQQALGQGPQFIFQYYEEEERQRGNFPDRFSGHQFPNYSSELNVNALLLGDSALYLCASSPLGQGALNTEAFFGQGTRLTVV.

CDR3 bases: TGTGCCACGCACAAGACAGCAACTAATGAAAAACTGTTTTTT. This sequence encodes CATHKTATNEKLFF. The chain has TRBV6-6 and TRBJ1-4; tentative D call: TRBD1 (5 bases). Germline CDR1 is MNHNY and CDR2 is SVGAGI (reference sequence). CDR3 length: 14 residues. V gave up 10 bases and J gave up 0 bases, with 12 bases separating them.

The CDR3 DNA reads as TGTGCCAGCAGCTTTGGCCGGAGTAATGAAAAACTGTTTTTT. As protein: CASSFGRSNEKLFF. The rearrangement joins TRBV11-2 to TRBJ1-4; unclear D gene. The CDR3 runs to 14 residues. Germline CDR1 is SGHAT and CDR2 is FQNNGV. V lost 3 bases and J 4 bases, leaving 9 bases between the germline ends.

This clone was seen once. J is TRBJ1-3 and V is TRBV21-1; the D call of TRBD1 is as the table states it, not checked on the DNA. TRBV21-1 is designated a pseudogene. The CDR3 has 14 amino acids. CDR3 sequence (DNA): TGTGCCAGCTCCAAGGGGGACCGAGGAAACACCATATATTTT. The encoded protein is CASSKGDRGNTIYF.

This chain links TRBV5-5 with TRBJ2-1, with D perhaps TRBD1 (6 bases). V lost 1 base and J 4 bases, leaving 9 bases between the germline ends. This CDR3 comprises 14 residues. Germline CDR1 reads SGHKS; CDR2 reads YYEKEE (reference sequence). The CDR3 DNA is TGTGCCAGCAGCTTGACAGGGCAATACAATGAGCAGTTCTTC. Translating it yields CASSLTGQYNEQFF. Looking up the rest from reference TRBV5-5 and TRBJ2-1 gives the full variable domain: DAGVTQSPTHLIKTRGQQVTLRCSPISGHKSVSWYQQVLGQGPQFIFQYYEKEERGRGNFPDRFSARQFPNYSSELNVNALLLGDSALYLCASSLTGQYNEQFFGPGTRLTVL.

V usage is TRBV19 and J usage is TRBJ1-1, with a possible D match to TRBD1 (6 bases). Trimming cost V 4 bases and J 4 bases, with 16 bases left between them. Germline CDR1 and CDR2: LNHDA and SQIVND (reference sequence). The CDR3 is 15 amino acids. CDR3 region: CASSTGDMVGTEAFF. DNA for the CDR3: TGTGCCAGTAGTACAGGGGATATGGTGGGCACTGAAGCTTTCTTT.

The chain recombines TRBV13 with TRBJ1-6; D is unresolved. V lost 2 bases to trimming and J lost 11 bases, with 7 bases between them. This CDR3 spans 12 amino acids. Germline values: CDR1 PRHDT, CDR2 FYEKMQ (reference sequence). The CDR3 bases are TGTGCCAGCAGCTTATCTACCCCACCCCTCCACTTT. It translates to CASSLSTPPLHF. The full variable domain, its missing parts supplied by reference TRBV13 and TRBJ1-6, is AAGVIQSPRHLIKEKRETATLKCYPIPRHDTVYWYQQGPGQDPQFLISFYEKMQSDKGSIPDRFSAQQFSDYHSELNMSSLELGDSALYFCASSLSTPPLHFGNGTRLTVT.